This TCR beta chain emerged from a study of cytomegalovirus exposure and HLA in healthy donors (TCRdb year 2017). About the investigation overall: The approximately 710 repertoires of the first cohort and the approximately 110 validation repertoires were produced on the same platform, according to a later analysis. To predict cytomegalovirus infection status, the study brought together high-throughput TCR immunosequencing, statistical association of individual TCRs with disease status, and machine learning. The aim of the study was to test whether cataloging public T cell receptors could identify signatures of past pathogen exposure. In addition to the first cohort of 666 subjects, a separate validation cohort of approximately 120 different subjects was used. The investigation overall reported the following: The classifier was reported to diagnose cytomegalovirus status with high specificity and sensitivity in both the original and validation cohorts. A few of the identified cytomegalovirus-associated TCR beta chains were confirmed in vitro to be specific for cytomegalovirus antigens. Most TCR sequences were observed very rarely across donors, whereas some public TCRs were present in many individuals. Of the cluster scores, approximately 95% were above 0 in a later analysis, which found that TCRs clustered in the first cohort also tended to co-occur in the 120 validation repertoires. According to the authors, the approach could potentially be generalized to other disease states and immunological phenotypes. A later analysis lacked HLA typing for the validation cohort, so it scored co-occurrence in that cohort across all 110 or so repertoires. A total of fewer than 200 TCR beta chains were listed by the study as associated with cytomegalovirus.

Receptors were amplified or captured by the immunoSEQ multiplex PCR assay. The authors' pipeline ran thus. A statistical classification framework was developed to diagnose cytomegalovirus status using the catalog of TCR beta chain sequences. Here the immuneACCESS table is served through TCRdb, limited to in-frame sequences with V and J called. Missing clones are a known gap in these copies; in checked studies unresolved V genes cover under half, and the rest lacks a known reason. The V and J calls and clone size are taken from that table; D and trimming were inferred from the DNA. Counted in this sample were roughly 130,000 clones; roughly 90% of them appeared once. Clones ranked in the top ten supply roughly 3% of the sample. Of note for this clone: The antigen it recognizes is unknown. Base-call qualities are not available, and no considerably larger clone is one nucleotide away.

Inclusive of the bounding cysteine and phenylalanine, the CDR3 is 13 residues long. This entry keeps only the CDR3 DNA: 39 bases, framed from base 1. CDR1 is given as MNHEY and CDR2 as SVGAGI, both from the germline V gene. At the junction V is shortened by 6 bases and J by 5 bases, with 10 bases in between. The donors belonged to the validation cohort of approximately 130 subjects, which was separate from the roughly 670-subject first cohort. The V and J segments used are TRBV6-5 and TRBJ1-4; TRBD1 is possibly the D segment (6 matching bases). This receptor was identified in a man aged 18 to 30 in good health and CMV-seronegative. The specimen was PBMCs. The CDR3 region has the sequence CASRSRGNEKLFF. The DNA reads TGTGCCAGCAGATCCAGGGGCAATGAAAAACTGTTTTTT.